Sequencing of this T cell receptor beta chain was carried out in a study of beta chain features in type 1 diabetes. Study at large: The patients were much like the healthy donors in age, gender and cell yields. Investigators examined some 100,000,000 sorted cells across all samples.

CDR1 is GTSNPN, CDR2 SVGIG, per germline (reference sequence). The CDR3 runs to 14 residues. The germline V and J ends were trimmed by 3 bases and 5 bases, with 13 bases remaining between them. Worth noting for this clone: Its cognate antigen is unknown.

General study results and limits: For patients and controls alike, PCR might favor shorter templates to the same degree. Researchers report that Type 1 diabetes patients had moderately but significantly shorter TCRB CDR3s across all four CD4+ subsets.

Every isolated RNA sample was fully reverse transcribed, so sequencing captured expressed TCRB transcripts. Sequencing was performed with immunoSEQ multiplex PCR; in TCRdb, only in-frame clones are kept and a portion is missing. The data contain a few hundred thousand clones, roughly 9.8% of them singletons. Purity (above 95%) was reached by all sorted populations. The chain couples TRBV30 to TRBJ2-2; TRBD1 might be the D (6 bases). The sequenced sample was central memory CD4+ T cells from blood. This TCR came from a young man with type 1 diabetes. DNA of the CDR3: TGTGCCTGGAGAGAGGGGGTGTGGACCGGGGAGCTGTTTTTT. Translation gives CAWREGVWTGELFF.